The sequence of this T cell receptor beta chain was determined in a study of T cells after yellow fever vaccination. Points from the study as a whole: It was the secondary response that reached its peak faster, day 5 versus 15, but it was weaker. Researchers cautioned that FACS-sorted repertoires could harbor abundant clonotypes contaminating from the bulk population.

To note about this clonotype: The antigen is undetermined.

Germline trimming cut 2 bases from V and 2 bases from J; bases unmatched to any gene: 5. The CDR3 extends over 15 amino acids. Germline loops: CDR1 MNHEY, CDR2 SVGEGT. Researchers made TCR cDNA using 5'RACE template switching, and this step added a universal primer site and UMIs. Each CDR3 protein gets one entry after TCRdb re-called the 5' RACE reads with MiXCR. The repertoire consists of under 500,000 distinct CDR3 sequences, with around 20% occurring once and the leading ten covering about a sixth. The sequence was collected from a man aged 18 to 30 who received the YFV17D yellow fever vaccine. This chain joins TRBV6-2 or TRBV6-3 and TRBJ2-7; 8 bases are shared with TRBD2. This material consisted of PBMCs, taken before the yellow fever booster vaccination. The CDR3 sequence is CASSYGLAGTYEQYV. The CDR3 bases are TGTGCCAGCAGTTACGGATTAGCGGGGACCTACGAGCAGTACGTC.